Listed below are T cell receptor beta chains from one sample, sequenced in a study of T cell responses to AZD1222 COVID-19 vaccine. Sequenced by immunoSEQ multiplex PCR; TCRdb stores in-frame clones only, minus some. The table shows fewer than 75,000 clones, with 85% occurring only once. The sequencing here drew on peripheral blood, taken on day 0 of AZD1222 vaccination. The receptors were sampled from an adult in good health. Both conserved end residues are part of each CDR3. A D gene is named only where the DNA matches it firmly. Size is omitted from some rows. Given values are once, few, many or a class for expanded clones.

v_gene	j_gene	abundance	d_gene	CDR3aa	CDR3nt
TRBV19	TRBJ1-1	.	TRBD1	CASSTRDRGLGDTEAFF	TGTGCCAGTAGTACCCGGGACAGGGGGCTAGGGGACACTGAAGCTTTCTTT
TRBV2	TRBJ1-3	once	.	CASSEGRGGSGNTIYF	TGTGCCAGCAGTGAAGGCCGGGGTGGCTCTGGAAACACCATATATTTT
TRBV24-1	TRBJ1-5	.	.	CATSDFGNQPQHF	TGTGCCACCAGTGATTTTGGAAATCAGCCCCAGCATTTT
TRBV13	TRBJ1-1	.	.	CASGRSNTEAFF	TGTGCCAGCGGTCGGAGTAACACTGAAGCTTTCTTT
TRBV18	TRBJ1-2	.	.	CASSPPSGRYGYTF	TGTGCCAGCTCACCACCTTCAGGGCGATATGGCTACACCTTC
TRBV27	TRBJ1-2	.	.	CASSLNRDYGYTF	TGTGCCAGCAGTTTGAACAGGGATTACGGCTACACCTTC
TRBV27	TRBJ1-6	few	.	CASSPRFSAGSRTSPLHF	TGTGCCAGCAGTCCGCGTTTTTCCGCAGGCAGCCGCACTTCACCCCTCCACTTT
TRBV2	TRBJ1-6	.	.	CASSEKLVLVSYNSPLHF	TGTGCCAGCAGTGAAAAGTTGGTACTTGTATCCTATAATTCACCCCTCCACTTT
TRBV6-5	TRBJ1-6	.	.	CASSTTTGNSPLHF	TGTGCCAGCAGTACTACAACCGGGAATTCACCCCTCCACTTT
TRBV3-1/TRBV3-2	TRBJ1-5	once	.	CASSQDIGAFQPQHF	TGTGCCAGCAGCCAAGATATCGGGGCTTTTCAGCCCCAGCATTTT
TRBV2	TRBJ1-2	many	.	CASSPLHGYTF	TGTGCCAGCAGCCCCCTCCACGGCTACACCTTC
TRBV27	TRBJ1-2	.	TRBD1	CATIGQGRTAGYTF	TGTGCCACGATTGGACAGGGAAGGACCGCGGGCTACACCTTC
TRBV7-2	TRBJ1-2	.	.	CASSLNGVGTGGYTF	TGTGCCAGCAGCTTAAATGGGGTTGGGACGGGAGGCTACACCTTC
TRBV5-6	TRBJ2-4	.	TRBD1	CASSFPGQGIPQYF	TGTGCCAGCAGCTTCCCGGGACAGGGTATCCCTCAGTACTTC
TRBV2	TRBJ1-3	.	.	CASSERQSGNTIYF	TGTGCCAGCAGTGAACGGCAGTCTGGAAACACCATATATTTT
TRBV7-6	TRBJ1-5	once	TRBD1	CASRRGTGIGQPQHF	TGTGCCAGCAGACGAGGGACAGGGATCGGTCAGCCCCAGCATTTT
TRBV19	TRBJ2-3	.	.	CASSADWEDTQYF	TGTGCCAGTAGTGCAGATTGGGAAGATACGCAGTATTTT
TRBV5-1	TRBJ2-3	.	TRBD2	CASSLGSRGGGTDTQYF	TGCGCCAGCAGCTTGGGTTCGCGGGGGGGCGGCACAGATACGCAGTATTTT
TRBV7-8	TRBJ2-7	.	.	CASSLSGAIYEQYF	TGTGCCAGCAGCTTATCAGGGGCGATCTACGAGCAGTACTTC
TRBV19	TRBJ2-7	.	TRBD2	CASSLGLAGGFSYEQYF	TGTGCCAGTAGTCTCGGACTAGCGGGGGGGTTCTCCTACGAGCAGTACTTC
TRBV25-1	TRBJ1-6	.	.	CASSEWVGSSYNSPLHF	TGTGCCAGCAGTGAATGGGTTGGTAGCTCCTATAATTCACCCCTCCACTTT
TRBV2	TRBJ2-7	.	.	CASSEARQGGEQYF	TGTGCCAGCAGTGAAGCCCGGCAGGGAGGCGAGCAGTACTTC
TRBV6-2/TRBV6-3	TRBJ1-5	.	TRBD1	CASSYLTRTGLDYSNQPQHF	TGTGCCAGCAGTTACCTCACCCGGACAGGGCTGGATTATAGCAATCAGCCCCAGCATTTT
TRBV9	TRBJ2-3	.	.	CASSVEGGSTQYF	TGTGCCAGCAGCGTAGAAGGGGGAAGTACGCAGTATTTT
TRBV11-2	TRBJ2-6	.	.	CASSLGRSGANVLTF	TGTGCCAGCAGCTTGGGCCGCTCTGGGGCCAACGTCCTGACTTTC
TRBV5-6	TRBJ1-6	.	.	CASSSGRGRNSPLHF	TGTGCCAGCAGCTCGGGCAGGGGAAGAAATTCACCCCTCCACTTT
TRBV19	TRBJ1-2	.	.	CASSTIGNPYGYTF	TGTGCCAGTAGTACTATCGGCAACCCATATGGCTACACCTTC
TRBV7-2	TRBJ1-6	.	.	CASSSAGRNSPLHF	TGTGCCAGCAGCTCGGCTGGGCGTAATTCACCCCTCCACTTT
TRBV5-4	TRBJ1-1	.	.	CASSSEAFTNTEAFF	TGTGCCAGCAGCTCGGAGGCCTTTACGAACACTGAAGCTTTCTTT
TRBV3-1/TRBV3-2	TRBJ2-7	once	.	CASSSGVNSYEQYF	TGTGCCAGCAGCTCAGGGGTTAACTCCTACGAGCAGTACTTC
TRBV5-1	TRBJ2-7	.	TRBD2	CASSLAGGSSYEQYF	TGCGCCAGCAGCTTGGCCGGGGGGAGCTCCTACGAGCAGTACTTC
TRBV18	TRBJ1-2	.	.	CASSPVGALGYTF	TGTGCCAGCTCACCGGTGGGGGCGTTGGGCTACACCTTC
TRBV7-9	TRBJ2-7	.	TRBD1	CASSSTGQPSYEQYF	TGTGCCAGCAGCTCGACGGGACAGCCCTCCTACGAGCAGTACTTC
TRBV28	TRBJ1-3	.	.	CASSLLRTRPNTIYF	TGTGCCAGCAGTTTATTACGGACACGGCCGAACACCATATATTTT
TRBV6-5	TRBJ1-6	once	.	CASHFQGSSPLHF	TGTGCCAGCCATTTCCAGGGGAGTTCACCCCTCCACTTT
TRBV19	TRBJ1-2	once	.	CASTLQNAYGYTF	TGTGCCAGTACGCTGCAAAATGCATATGGCTACACCTTC
TRBV30	TRBJ2-3	.	TRBD2	CAWSVTRGGTDTQYF	TGTGCCTGGAGTGTAACGCGGGGGGGCACAGATACGCAGTATTTT
TRBV6-4	TRBJ1-2	.	.	CASSANRVYNSKVTF	TGTGCCAGCAGCGCGAACAGGGTTTACAATTCGAAGGTCACCTTC
TRBV7-8	TRBJ1-5	.	.	CASSLGLSSNQPQHF	TGTGCCAGCAGCTTAGGGTTAAGCAGCAATCAGCCCCAGCATTTT
TRBV6-1	TRBJ1-6	.	.	CASSEAGGGGRSPLHF	TGTGCCAGCAGTGAAGCGGGTGGGGGGGGACGATCACCCCTCCACTTT
TRBV6-4	TRBJ2-6	.	.	CASSATTGANVLTF	TGTGCCAGCAGTGCTACCACTGGGGCCAACGTCCTGACTTTC
TRBV7-8	TRBJ2-2	.	TRBD2	CASSPRTSGALWTGELFF	TGTGCCAGCAGCCCCCGGACTAGCGGGGCATTGTGGACCGGGGAGCTGTTTTTT
TRBV9	TRBJ2-7	few	.	CASSVGRDSYEQYF	TGTGCCAGCAGCGTTGGGCGGGACTCCTACGAGCAGTACTTC